A single sample is the source of the 28 T cell receptor beta chains below, sequenced in a study of blood T cell repertoires in COVID-19 (dated by TCRdb to 2020 to 2021). Libraries were built with the immunoSEQ multiplex PCR assay. TCRdb stores this immuneACCESS table with in-frame sequences only. Part of the clones is absent; in the studies checked, under half of the shortfall reflects unresolved V genes, and no reason is known for the rest. The sample table contains about 140,000 clones; only one count was recorded for more than 70% of them. The top ten hold about 5.5% of the sample. The sample comprised PBMCs or T cells enriched from blood (not recorded which). The receptor source for this set is a man between 35 and 55 years old with acute COVID-19.

The chain recombines TRBV2 with TRBJ1-1; tentative D call: TRBD1 (5 bases). Germline V gene lookup returns CDR1 SNHLY and CDR2 FYNNEI. There are 13 residues in the CDR3. The ends were cut back, 5 bases at V and 4 bases at J, with 11 bases in the middle. In DNA, the CDR3 is TGTGCCAGCAGTAAGCAGGGTTTCACTGAAGCTTTCTTT. Its translation: CASSKQGFTEAFF. Drawing the rest from reference TRBV2 and TRBJ1-1, the complete variable domain is EPEVTQTPSHQVTQMGQEVILRCVPISNHLYFYWYRQILGQKVEFLVSFYNNEISEKSEIFDDQFSVERPDGSNFTLKIRSTKLEDSAMYFCASSKQGFTEAFFGQGTRLTVV.

This sequence joins TRBV5-4 and TRBJ1-2; TRBD1 matches at 10 bases. This CDR3 is built from 13 residues. V gave up 4 bases and J gave up 8 bases; unmatched junction bases: 5. Per germline, CDR1 SGHNT and CDR2 YYREEE (reference sequence). CDR3 sequence reads: CASSEGQGIGYTF. The CDR3 coding sequence is TGTGCCAGCAGCGAGGGACAGGGGATCGGCTACACCTTC.

The chain links TRBV5-5 to TRBJ2-3; the match to TRBD2 covers 8 bases. V lost 1 base, J lost 4 bases, and 2 bases stayed unmatched. CDR3 length equals 14 residues. Germline lookup yields CDR1 SGHKS and CDR2 YYEKEE (reference sequence). CDR3 loop: CASSLFGGADTQYF. Here the CDR3 DNA reads TGTGCCAGCAGCTTGTTCGGGGGGGCAGATACGCAGTATTTT.

The chain joins TRBV5-6 to TRBJ1-5, with TRBD1 as a possible D gene (6 bases). V was shortened by 3 bases and J by 8 bases, with 15 bases between the two germline ends. Germline V CDR1 and CDR2: SGHDT, YYEEEE. There are 14 residues in the CDR3. The CDR3 sequence: CASSSTGTRKPQHF. Here the CDR3 DNA reads TGTGCCAGCAGCTCGACCGGGACAAGGAAGCCCCAGCATTTT.

Written as DNA, the CDR3 is TGTGCCAGCAGTAAGCTAGCGGGGGGGCAAGAGACCCAGTACTTC. As protein: CASSKLAGGQETQYF. This chain links TRBV25-1 with TRBJ2-5; TRBD2 aligns across 12 bases. J lost 2 bases, V lost 5 bases, and 3 bases had no gene match. The CDR3 has 15 amino acids. Germline CDR1 reads MGHDK; CDR2 reads SYGVNS.

The chain has TRBV10-1 and TRBJ2-3; tentatively, D is TRBD2 (5 bases). Per the germline V gene, CDR1 is WNHNN and CDR2 is SYGVQD (reference sequence). There are 17 residues in the CDR3. Trimming removed 6 bases at V and 5 bases at J, with 24 bases between. The CDR3 DNA reads TGCGCCAGCAGCCCTCGGGCGGCAGTCCTAGCCGAAGATACGCAGTATTTT. It encodes CASSPRAAVLAEDTQYF.

V gene TRBV27 combines with J gene TRBJ2-5, with TRBD1 identical over 8 bases. Trimming took 7 bases from V and 4 from J; bases not matched to a gene: 17. Germline V CDR1 and CDR2: MNHEY, SMNVEV (reference sequence). The CDR3 is 17 residues long. The CDR3 here is CASNPTDPGQEVETQYF. The CDR3 bases are TGTGCCAGCAACCCCACGGACCCGGGACAGGAGGTAGAGACCCAGTACTTC.

This chain joins TRBV19 and TRBJ1-5; no clear D. Trimming stripped 5 bases from V and 6 bases from J, with 17 bases between. The CDR3 totals 15 residues. Germline lookup yields CDR1 LNHDA and CDR2 SQIVND (reference sequence). The CDR3 spells CASSPGNPGGQPQHF. Here the CDR3 DNA reads TGTGCCAGTAGTCCTGGAAATCCAGGAGGTCAGCCCCAGCATTTT.

The chain joins TRBV6-2 or TRBV6-3 to TRBJ2-3; unclear D gene. The germline V gene has CDR1 MNHEY and CDR2 SVGEGT. The V end lost 5 bases, the J end lost 2 bases, and 5 bases lay between the germline ends. The CDR3 sequence is 12 residues long. The CDR3 nucleotides are TGTGCCAGCAGTCTCTACACAGATACGCAGTATTTT. This codes for CASSLYTDTQYF.

Comment on this clone: This sample includes further DNA sequences coding for the same CDR3. The chain links TRBV18 to TRBJ1-1; a weak D match, TRBD1 (6 bases). CDR3 length: 14 residues. Trimming removed 3 bases at V and 1 base at J, with 9 bases between. Germline-derived CDR1 and CDR2 are KGHSH and LQKENI. The CDR3 coding sequence is TGTGCCAGCTCACCTTCGACAGGGAACACTGAAGCTTTCTTT. It codes for CASSPSTGNTEAFF.

The rearrangement uses TRBV7-6 and TRBJ1-2; 7 positions match TRBD1. CDR3 length equals 13 residues. Germline assignment: CDR1 SGHVS and CDR2 FNYEAQ. V was clipped by 4 bases and J by 8 bases; unmatched bases: 7. The CDR3: CASSSDRAGGYTF. DNA for the CDR3: TGTGCCAGCAGCTCAGACAGGGCCGGGGGCTACACCTTC.

The chain has TRBV9 and TRBJ2-3, with D possibly being TRBD2 (6 bases). Trimming cost V 0 bases and J 0 bases, with 8 bases left between them. There are 15 residues in the CDR3. CDR1 and CDR2 from the germline V gene are SGDLS and YYNGEE. CDR3 sequence (DNA): TGTGCCAGCAGCGTAGTGGGACTTAGCACAGATACGCAGTATTTT. Its protein product is CASSVVGLSTDTQYF.

The V gene is TRBV12-3 or TRBV12-4, the J gene TRBJ1-2; 7 positions agree with TRBD1. This CDR3 is built from 13 residues. J was trimmed by 8 bases and V by 5 bases; bases with no gene match: 8. The CDR3 sequence: CASSKTGTEGYTF. The CDR3 region has the DNA TGTGCCAGCAGTAAGACAGGGACGGAAGGCTACACCTTC.

The V gene is TRBV12-3 or TRBV12-4, the J gene TRBJ2-5; 7 bases are a match to TRBD1. The CDR3 has 13 amino acids. Germline trimming cut 5 bases from V and 5 bases from J; bases unmatched to any gene: 5. CDR3 region: CASSKTGTETQYF. CDR3 bases: TGTGCCAGCAGTAAGACAGGGACCGAGACCCAGTACTTC.

In the case of this clone: The sample holds other DNA sequences that translate to the same CDR3. The chain is built from TRBV15 and TRBJ1-1, with D tentatively TRBD1 (6 bases). With 5 bases removed from V and 2 bases from J, the gap between germline ends came to 9 bases. The CDR3 runs 13 residues. Germline CDR1 LNHNV, CDR2 YYDKDF (reference sequence). Here the CDR3 reads CATSRGQNTEAFF. DNA for the CDR3: TGTGCCACCAGCCGGGGACAAAACACTGAAGCTTTCTTT.

V is TRBV6-5 and J is TRBJ1-4; D is ambiguous. The length of the CDR3 is 13 residues. Germline CDR1 reads MNHEY; CDR2 reads SVGAGI. The ends were cut back, 7 bases at V and 1 base at J, with 7 bases in the middle. CDR3 amino acids: CASTPQTNEKLFF. CDR3 nucleotides: TGTGCCAGCACCCCCCAAACTAATGAAAAACTGTTTTTT.

This chain uses TRBV30 with TRBJ2-7, with D tentatively TRBD2 (6 bases). The CDR3 covers 15 residues. V lost 0 bases and J lost 1, with 13 bases in between. Germline V lookup: CDR1 GTSNPN, CDR2 SVGIG (reference sequence). CDR3 residues: CAWSVLKGRSYEQYF. The CDR3 nucleotides read TGTGCCTGGAGTGTACTTAAGGGGAGGTCCTACGAGCAGTACTTC.

DNA of the CDR3: TGTGCCAGCAGCTTGGGGCAGGAATACGAGCAGTACTTC. Encoded protein: CASSLGQEYEQYF. The chain is built from TRBV7-8 and TRBJ2-7; weak D call: TRBD1 (5 bases). Germline loops: CDR1 SGHVS, CDR2 FQNEAQ. This CDR3 has 13 residues. With 3 bases removed from V and 4 bases from J, the gap between germline ends came to 10 bases.

This clone has just one count. The V and J genes are TRBV5-1 and TRBJ2-7; D is unclear. The V and J ends lost 10 bases and 6 bases respectively, with 11 bases between them. Looked up from germline, CDR1 is SGHRS and CDR2 is YFSETQ. This CDR3 has 10 residues. Here the CDR3 DNA reads TGCGCCCGATCAGGAAGCGAGCAGTACTTC. It is translated as CARSGSEQYF.

This clone is a singleton in its sample. CDR3 loop: CAWSSGQGDGYTF. CDR3 DNA: TGTGCCTGGAGTAGCGGACAGGGAGATGGCTACACCTTC. The chain uses TRBV30 and TRBJ1-2; 8 bases fit TRBD1. Germline CDR1 and CDR2: GTSNPN and SVGIG (reference sequence). This CDR3 region has 13 residues. The J segment lost 6 bases and the V segment lost 2 bases, leaving 5 bases of the junction unmatched. The variable domain in full, completed from reference TRBV30 and TRBJ1-2, reads SQTIHQWPATLVQPVGSPLSLECTVEGTSNPNLYWYRQAAGRGLQLLFYSVGIGQISSEVPQNLSASRPQDRQFILSSKKLLLSDSGFYLCAWSSGQGDGYTFGSGTRLTVV.

The V call is TRBV10-2, the J call TRBJ1-6; unclear D gene. The V gene's germline CDR1 is WSHSY and CDR2 SAAADI. V was shortened by 7 bases and J by 0 bases, with 13 bases between the two germline ends. CDR3 length: 16 amino acids. CDR3: CASNEGSSSYNSPLHF. The CDR3 region has the DNA TGCGCCAGCAACGAGGGATCCAGCTCCTATAATTCACCCCTCCACTTT.

This chain joins TRBV5-1 and TRBJ1-3; D is ambiguous. This CDR3 is 14 amino acids long. Germline values: CDR1 SGHRS, CDR2 YFSETQ. The V end was cut by 4 bases, the J end by 3 bases, with 11 bases between. The CDR3 nucleotides read TGCGCCAGCAGCGACCCCGGAGGTGGAAACACCATATATTTT. It is translated as CASSDPGGGNTIYF.

This chain uses TRBV19 with TRBJ1-1; 8 nucleotides align to TRBD1. The CDR3 extends over 15 amino acids. CDR1 and CDR2 from the germline V gene are LNHDA and SQIVND (reference sequence). V lost 5 bases, J lost 0 bases, and 5 bases stayed unmatched. The CDR3 is CASSADRAMNTEAFF. CDR3 bases: TGTGCCAGTAGTGCGGACAGGGCCATGAACACTGAAGCTTTCTTT.

The rearrangement joins TRBV11-3 to TRBJ1-3; 7 positions match TRBD1. The CDR3 has 15 amino acids. Germline CDR1 is SGHNT and CDR2 is YENEEA. V lost 4 bases to trimming and J lost 0 bases; unmatched junction nucleotides: 3. CDR3 nucleotide sequence: TGTGCCAGCAGCTCGGGACAGAGCTCTGGAAACACCATATATTTT. Translated: CASSSGQSSGNTIYF.

CDR3 protein: CASRTNSQGDSNQPQHF. In DNA form, the CDR3 reads TGTGCCAGTAGGACTAACTCACAGGGAGATAGCAATCAGCCCCAGCATTTT. This chain links TRBV19 with TRBJ1-5, with D perhaps matching TRBD1 (6 bases). Trimming took off 6 bases at V and 0 bases at J, with 18 bases between the two ends. CDR3 length: 17 amino acids. Germline loops: CDR1 LNHDA, CDR2 SQIVND (reference sequence). The whole variable domain, filled in from reference TRBV19 and TRBJ1-5, reads DGGITQSPKYLFRKEGQNVTLSCEQNLNHDAMYWYRQDPGQGLRLIYYSQIVNDFQKGDIAEGYSVSREKKESFPLTVTSAQKNPTAFYLCASRTNSQGDSNQPQHFGDGTRLSIL.

The chain combines TRBV28 with TRBJ2-5; D is perhaps TRBD1 (5 bases). V shed 5 bases and J shed 5 bases, with 12 bases lying between them. Per the germline V gene, CDR1 is MDHEN and CDR2 is SYDVKM. This CDR3 is 13 amino acids long. CDR3 DNA: TGTGCCAGCAGTAGCCAGGGCCAGGAGACCCAGTACTTC. Translation: CASSSQGQETQYF.

J is TRBJ2-7 and V is TRBV2; 14 positions match TRBD2. Germline lookup yields CDR1 SNHLY and CDR2 FYNNEI. This CDR3 is built from 16 residues. Trimming took 5 bases from V and 2 from J; bases not matched to a gene: 5. The DNA for the CDR3 is TGTGCCAGCAGTCAGGGACTAGCGGGAGCGGCCTACGAGCAGTACTTC. Its protein is CASSQGLAGAAYEQYF.

The V gene is TRBV24-1, the J gene TRBJ2-2; D is possibly TRBD1 (6 bases). CDR3 length: 15 amino acids. Trimming removed 5 bases from V and 6 bases from J, with 15 bases in between. Germline-derived CDR1 and CDR2 are KGHDR and SFDVKD. The CDR3 here is CATSGRERGSGELFF. The DNA of the CDR3 is TGTGCCACCAGTGGCAGGGAAAGGGGGTCCGGGGAGCTGTTTTTT.